This entry describes one T cell receptor beta chain. Methods used by the authors: Estimation of nucleated cell counts relied on the amplification of reference gene primers. Profiled with immunoSEQ multiplex PCR; TCRdb holds only in-frame clones, not every one. V and J calls and clone size are those listed in that table; D and trimming were worked out from the DNA. The sample includes fewer than 75,000 clones, around 84% seen only once; the top ten take 6.9%. The data derive from a study of blood T cell repertoires in COVID-19. Study context: Acute-phase and convalescent COVID-19 samples originated in the United States, Italy and Spain. Nucleic acid was either cDNA or gDNA, and it came from T cells, B-cell-depleted T cells, or PBMCs.

Germline values: CDR1 SGHTA, CDR2 FQGNSA. Trimming pared 6 bases from V and 2 bases from J, leaving 13 bases between. The CDR3 runs 14 residues. V gene TRBV7-2 combines with J gene TRBJ1-1; D is perhaps TRBD1 (5 bases). The origin of this receptor is a man aged 50-59 years with active COVID-19. Specimen: peripheral blood. The CDR3 DNA reads TGTGCCAGCAGGCCAATGACAGCTAACACTGAAGCTTTCTTT. Residues: CASRPMTANTEAFF. The complete variable domain, with remaining parts taken from reference TRBV7-2 and TRBJ1-1, reads GAGVSQSPSNKVTEKGKDVELRCDPISGHTALYWYRQSLGQGLEFLIYFQGNSAPDKSGLPSDRFSAERTGGSVSTLTIQRTQQEDSAVYLCASRPMTANTEAFFGQGTRLTVV.